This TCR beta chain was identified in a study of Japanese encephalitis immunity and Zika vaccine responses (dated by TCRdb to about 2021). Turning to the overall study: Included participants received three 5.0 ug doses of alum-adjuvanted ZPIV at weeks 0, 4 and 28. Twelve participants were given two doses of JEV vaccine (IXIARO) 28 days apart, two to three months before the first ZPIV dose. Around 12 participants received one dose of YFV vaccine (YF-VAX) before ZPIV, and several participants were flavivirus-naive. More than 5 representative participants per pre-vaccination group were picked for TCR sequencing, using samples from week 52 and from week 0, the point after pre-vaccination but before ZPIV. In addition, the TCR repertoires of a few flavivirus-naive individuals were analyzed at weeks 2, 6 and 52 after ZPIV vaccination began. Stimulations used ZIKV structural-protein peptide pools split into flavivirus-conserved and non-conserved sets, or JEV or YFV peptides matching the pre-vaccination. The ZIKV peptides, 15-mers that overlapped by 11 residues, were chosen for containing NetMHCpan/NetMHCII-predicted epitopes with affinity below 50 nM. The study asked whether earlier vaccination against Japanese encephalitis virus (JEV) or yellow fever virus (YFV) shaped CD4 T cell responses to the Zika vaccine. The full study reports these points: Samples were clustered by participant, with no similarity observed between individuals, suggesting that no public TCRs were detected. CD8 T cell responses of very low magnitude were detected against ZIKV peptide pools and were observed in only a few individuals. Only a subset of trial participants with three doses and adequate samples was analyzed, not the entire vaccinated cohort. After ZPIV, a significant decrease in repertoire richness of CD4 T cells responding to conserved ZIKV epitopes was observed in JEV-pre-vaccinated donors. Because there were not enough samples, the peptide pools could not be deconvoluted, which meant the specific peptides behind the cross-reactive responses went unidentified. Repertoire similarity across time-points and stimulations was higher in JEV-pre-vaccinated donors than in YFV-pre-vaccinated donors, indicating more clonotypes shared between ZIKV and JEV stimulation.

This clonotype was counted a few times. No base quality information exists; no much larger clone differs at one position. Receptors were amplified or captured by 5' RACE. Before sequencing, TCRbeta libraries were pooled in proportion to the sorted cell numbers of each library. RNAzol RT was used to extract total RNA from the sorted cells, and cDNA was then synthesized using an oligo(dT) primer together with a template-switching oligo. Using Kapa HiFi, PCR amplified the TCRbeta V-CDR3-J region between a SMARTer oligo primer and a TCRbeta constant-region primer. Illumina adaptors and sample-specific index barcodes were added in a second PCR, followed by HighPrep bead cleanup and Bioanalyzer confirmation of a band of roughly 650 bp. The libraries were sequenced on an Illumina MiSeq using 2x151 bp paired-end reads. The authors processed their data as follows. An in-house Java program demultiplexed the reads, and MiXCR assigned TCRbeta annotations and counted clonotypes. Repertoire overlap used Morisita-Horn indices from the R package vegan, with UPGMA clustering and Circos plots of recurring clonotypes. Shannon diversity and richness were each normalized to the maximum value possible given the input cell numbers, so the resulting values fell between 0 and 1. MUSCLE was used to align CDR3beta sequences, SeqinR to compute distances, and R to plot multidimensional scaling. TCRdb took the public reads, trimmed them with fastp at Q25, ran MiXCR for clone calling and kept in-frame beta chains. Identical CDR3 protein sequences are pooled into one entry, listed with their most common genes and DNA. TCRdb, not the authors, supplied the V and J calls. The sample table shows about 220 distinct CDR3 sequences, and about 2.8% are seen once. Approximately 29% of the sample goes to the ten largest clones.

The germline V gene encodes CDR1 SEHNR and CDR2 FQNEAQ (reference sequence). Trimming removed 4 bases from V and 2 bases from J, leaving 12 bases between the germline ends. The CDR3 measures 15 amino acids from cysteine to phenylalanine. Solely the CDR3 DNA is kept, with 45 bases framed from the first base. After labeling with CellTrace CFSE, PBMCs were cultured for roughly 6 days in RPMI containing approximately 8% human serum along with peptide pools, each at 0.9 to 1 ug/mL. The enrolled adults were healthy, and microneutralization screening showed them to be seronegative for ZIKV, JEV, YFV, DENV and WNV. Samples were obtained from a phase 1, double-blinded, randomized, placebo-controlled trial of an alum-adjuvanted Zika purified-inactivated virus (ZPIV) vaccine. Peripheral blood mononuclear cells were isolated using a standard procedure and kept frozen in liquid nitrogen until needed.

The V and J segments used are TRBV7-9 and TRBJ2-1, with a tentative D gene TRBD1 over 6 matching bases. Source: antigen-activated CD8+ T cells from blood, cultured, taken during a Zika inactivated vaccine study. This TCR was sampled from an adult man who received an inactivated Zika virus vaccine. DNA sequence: TGTGCCAGCAGCTCCGGGACAACAACCTACAATGAGCAGTTCTTC. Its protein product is CASSSGTTTYNEQFF.